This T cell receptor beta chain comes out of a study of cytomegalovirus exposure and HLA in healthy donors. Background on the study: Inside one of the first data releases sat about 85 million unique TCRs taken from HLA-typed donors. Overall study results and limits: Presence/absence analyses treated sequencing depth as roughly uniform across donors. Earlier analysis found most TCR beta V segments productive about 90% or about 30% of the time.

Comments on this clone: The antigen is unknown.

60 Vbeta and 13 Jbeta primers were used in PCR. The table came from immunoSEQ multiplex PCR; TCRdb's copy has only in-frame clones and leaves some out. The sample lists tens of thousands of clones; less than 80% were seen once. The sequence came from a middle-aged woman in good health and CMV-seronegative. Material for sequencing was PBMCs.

The CDR3 here is CASTLGGSTDTQYF. As DNA, the CDR3 is TGTGCCAGCACCCTCGGGGGAAGCACAGATACGCAGTATTTT. This rearrangement joins TRBV11-2 to TRBJ2-3, with a weak D call TRBD2 (6 bases). CDR1 SGHAT and CDR2 FQNNGV come from the germline V gene. V was trimmed by 7 bases and J by 0 bases, leaving 11 bases between them. This CDR3 is 14 amino acids long.